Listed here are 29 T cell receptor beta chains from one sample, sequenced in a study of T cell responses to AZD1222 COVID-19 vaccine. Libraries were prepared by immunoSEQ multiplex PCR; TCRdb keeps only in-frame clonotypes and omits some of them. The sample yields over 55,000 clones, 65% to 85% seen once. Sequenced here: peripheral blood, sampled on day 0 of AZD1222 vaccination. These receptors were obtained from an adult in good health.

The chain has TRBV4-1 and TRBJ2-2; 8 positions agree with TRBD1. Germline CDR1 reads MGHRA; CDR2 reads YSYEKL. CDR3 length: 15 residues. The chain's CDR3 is CATRPRQGTTGELFF. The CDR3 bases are TGCGCAACAAGGCCGCGACAGGGGACCACCGGGGAGCTGTTTTTT.

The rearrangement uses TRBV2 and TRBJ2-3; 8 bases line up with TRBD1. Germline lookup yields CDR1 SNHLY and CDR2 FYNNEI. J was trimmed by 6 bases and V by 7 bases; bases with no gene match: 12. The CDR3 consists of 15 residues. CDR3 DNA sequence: TGTGCCAGCAAAATTCTTCCAGGGGGCGTGGATACGCAGTATTTT. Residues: CASKILPGGVDTQYF.

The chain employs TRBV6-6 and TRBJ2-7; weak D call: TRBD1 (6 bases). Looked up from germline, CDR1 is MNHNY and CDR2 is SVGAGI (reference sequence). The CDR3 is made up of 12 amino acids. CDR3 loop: CGVMTGSYEQYF. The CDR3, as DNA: TGTGGCGTGATGACAGGTTCCTACGAGCAGTACTTC.

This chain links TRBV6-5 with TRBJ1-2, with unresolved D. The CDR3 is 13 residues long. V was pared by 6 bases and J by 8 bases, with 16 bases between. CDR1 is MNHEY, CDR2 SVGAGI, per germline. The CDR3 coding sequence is TGTGCCAGCAGCCTGGGATTAATCGGGGGCTACACCTTC. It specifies CASSLGLIGGYTF.

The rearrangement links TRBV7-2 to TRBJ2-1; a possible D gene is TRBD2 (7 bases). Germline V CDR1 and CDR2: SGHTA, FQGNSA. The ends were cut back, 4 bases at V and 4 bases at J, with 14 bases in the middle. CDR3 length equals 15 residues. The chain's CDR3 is CASSSGGANYNEQFF. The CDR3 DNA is TGTGCCAGCAGCTCTGGGGGGGCTAATTACAATGAGCAGTTCTTC. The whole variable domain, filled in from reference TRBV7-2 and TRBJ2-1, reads GAGVSQSPSNKVTEKGKDVELRCDPISGHTALYWYRQSLGQGLEFLIYFQGNSAPDKSGLPSDRFSAERTGGSVSTLTIQRTQQEDSAVYLCASSSGGANYNEQFFGPGTRLTVL.

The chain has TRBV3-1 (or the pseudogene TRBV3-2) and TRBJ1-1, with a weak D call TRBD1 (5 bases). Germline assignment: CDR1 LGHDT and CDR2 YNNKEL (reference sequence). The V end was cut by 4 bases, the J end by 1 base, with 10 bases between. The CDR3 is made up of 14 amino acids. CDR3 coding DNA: TGTGCCAGCAGCCGATTGGGGGGGAACACTGAAGCTTTCTTT. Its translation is CASSRLGGNTEAFF.

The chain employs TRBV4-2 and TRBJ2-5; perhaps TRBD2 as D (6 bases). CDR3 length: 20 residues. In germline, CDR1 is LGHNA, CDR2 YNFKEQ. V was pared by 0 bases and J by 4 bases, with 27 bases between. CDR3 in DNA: TGTGCCAGCAGCCAAGATGTAGGGCATCTACTCCGGAGGGAGAGAGAGACCCAGTACTTC. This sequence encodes CASSQDVGHLLRRERETQYF.

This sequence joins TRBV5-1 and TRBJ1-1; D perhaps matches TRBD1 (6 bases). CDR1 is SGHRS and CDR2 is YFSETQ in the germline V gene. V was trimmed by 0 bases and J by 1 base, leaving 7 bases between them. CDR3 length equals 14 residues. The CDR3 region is CASSLEGGNTEAFF. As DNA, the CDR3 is TGCGCCAGCAGCTTGGAAGGGGGGAACACTGAAGCTTTCTTT.

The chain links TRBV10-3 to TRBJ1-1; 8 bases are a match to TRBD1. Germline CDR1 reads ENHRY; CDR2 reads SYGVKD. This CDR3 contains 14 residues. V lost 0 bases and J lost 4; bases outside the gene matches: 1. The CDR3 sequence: CAISESQGATEAFF. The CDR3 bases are TGTGCCATCAGTGAGTCTCAGGGGGCCACTGAAGCTTTCTTT.

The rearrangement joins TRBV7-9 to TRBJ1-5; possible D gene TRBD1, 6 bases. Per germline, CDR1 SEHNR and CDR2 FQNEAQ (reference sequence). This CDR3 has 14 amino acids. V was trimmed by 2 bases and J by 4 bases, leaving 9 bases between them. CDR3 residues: CASSLSGANQPQHF. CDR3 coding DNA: TGTGCCAGCAGCTTATCAGGGGCAAATCAGCCCCAGCATTTT.

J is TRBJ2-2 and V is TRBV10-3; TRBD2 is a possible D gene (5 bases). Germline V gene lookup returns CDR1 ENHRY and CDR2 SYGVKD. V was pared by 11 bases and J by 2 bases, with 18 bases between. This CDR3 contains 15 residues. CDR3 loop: CASLPGDPNTGELFF. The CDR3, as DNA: TGTGCCTCCCTGCCCGGGGATCCAAACACCGGGGAGCTGTTTTTT.

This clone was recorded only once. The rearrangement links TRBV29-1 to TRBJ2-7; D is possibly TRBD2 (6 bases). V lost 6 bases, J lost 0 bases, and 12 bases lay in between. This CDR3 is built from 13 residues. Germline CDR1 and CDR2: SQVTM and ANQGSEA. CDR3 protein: CSVVNGGSYEQYF. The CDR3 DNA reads TGCAGCGTGGTGAACGGGGGCTCCTACGAGCAGTACTTC.

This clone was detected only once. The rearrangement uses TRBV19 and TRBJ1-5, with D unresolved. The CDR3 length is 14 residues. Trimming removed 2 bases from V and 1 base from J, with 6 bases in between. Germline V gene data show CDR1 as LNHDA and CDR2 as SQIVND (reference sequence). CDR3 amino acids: CASSIRQSNQPQHF. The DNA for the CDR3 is TGTGCCAGTAGTATAAGGCAGAGCAATCAGCCCCAGCATTTT.

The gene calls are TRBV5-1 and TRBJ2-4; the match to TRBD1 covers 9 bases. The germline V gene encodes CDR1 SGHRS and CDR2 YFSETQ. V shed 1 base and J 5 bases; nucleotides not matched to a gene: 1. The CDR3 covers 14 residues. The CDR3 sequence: CASSLTGGENIQYF. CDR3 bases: TGCGCCAGCAGCTTGACAGGGGGCGAAAACATTCAGTACTTC.

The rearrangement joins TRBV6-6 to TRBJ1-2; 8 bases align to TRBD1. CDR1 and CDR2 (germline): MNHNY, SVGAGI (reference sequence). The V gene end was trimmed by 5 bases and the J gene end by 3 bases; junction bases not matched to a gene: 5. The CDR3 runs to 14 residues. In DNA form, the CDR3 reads TGTGCCAGCAGTCAAGGGGACAGGTACTATGGCTACACCTTC. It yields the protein CASSQGDRYYGYTF.

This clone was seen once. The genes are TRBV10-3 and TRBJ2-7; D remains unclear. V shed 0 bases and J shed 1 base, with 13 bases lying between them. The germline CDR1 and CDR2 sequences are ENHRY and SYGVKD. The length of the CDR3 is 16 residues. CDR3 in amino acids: CAISESNLIVSYEQYF. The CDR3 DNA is TGTGCCATCAGTGAGTCGAATCTGATCGTATCCTACGAGCAGTACTTC.

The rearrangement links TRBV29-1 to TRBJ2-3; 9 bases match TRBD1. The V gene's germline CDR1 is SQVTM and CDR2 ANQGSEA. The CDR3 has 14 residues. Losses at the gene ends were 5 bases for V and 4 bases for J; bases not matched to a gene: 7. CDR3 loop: CSVRNRDRADTQYF. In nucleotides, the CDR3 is TGCAGCGTTAGAAACCGGGACAGGGCAGATACGCAGTATTTT.

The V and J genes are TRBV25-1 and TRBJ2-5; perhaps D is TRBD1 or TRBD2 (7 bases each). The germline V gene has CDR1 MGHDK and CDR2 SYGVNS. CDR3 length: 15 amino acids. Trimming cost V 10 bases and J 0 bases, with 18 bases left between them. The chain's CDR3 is CATTPRGGHQETQYF. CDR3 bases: TGTGCCACCACTCCCAGGGGGGGGCACCAAGAGACCCAGTACTTC.

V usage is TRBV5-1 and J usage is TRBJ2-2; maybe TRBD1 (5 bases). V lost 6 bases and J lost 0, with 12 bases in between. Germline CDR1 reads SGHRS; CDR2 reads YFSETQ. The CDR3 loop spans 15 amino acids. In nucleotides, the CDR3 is TGCGCCAGCAACGACAGAACATCGAACACCGGGGAGCTGTTTTTT. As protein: CASNDRTSNTGELFF.

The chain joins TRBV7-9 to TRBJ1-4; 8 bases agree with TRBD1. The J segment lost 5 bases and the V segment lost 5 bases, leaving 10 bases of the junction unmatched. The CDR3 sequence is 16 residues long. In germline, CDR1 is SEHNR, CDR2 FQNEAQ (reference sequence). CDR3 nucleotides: TGTGCCAGCAGCCCCGATTCTCGGACAGGGAATGAAAAACTGTTTTTT. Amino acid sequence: CASSPDSRTGNEKLFF.

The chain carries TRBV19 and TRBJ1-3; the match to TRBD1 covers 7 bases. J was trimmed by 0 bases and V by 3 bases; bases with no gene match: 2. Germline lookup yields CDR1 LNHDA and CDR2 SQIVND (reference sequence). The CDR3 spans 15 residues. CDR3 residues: CASSIGTASGNTIYF. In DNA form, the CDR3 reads TGTGCCAGTAGTATCGGGACAGCCTCTGGAAACACCATATATTTT.

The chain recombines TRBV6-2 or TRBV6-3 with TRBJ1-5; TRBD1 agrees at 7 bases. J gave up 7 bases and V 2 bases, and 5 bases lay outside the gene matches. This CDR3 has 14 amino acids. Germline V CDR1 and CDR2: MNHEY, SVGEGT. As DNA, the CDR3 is TGTGCCAGCAGTTACGAGGGGGCAACCCAGCCCCAGCATTTT. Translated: CASSYEGATQPQHF.

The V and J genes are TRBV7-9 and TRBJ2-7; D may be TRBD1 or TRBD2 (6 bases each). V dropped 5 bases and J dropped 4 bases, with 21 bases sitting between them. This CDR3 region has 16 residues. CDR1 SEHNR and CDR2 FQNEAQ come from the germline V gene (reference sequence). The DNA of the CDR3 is TGTGCCAGCAGCCCAAAAGGGGGGCCGAGGGGATACGAGCAGTACTTC. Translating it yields CASSPKGGPRGYEQYF.

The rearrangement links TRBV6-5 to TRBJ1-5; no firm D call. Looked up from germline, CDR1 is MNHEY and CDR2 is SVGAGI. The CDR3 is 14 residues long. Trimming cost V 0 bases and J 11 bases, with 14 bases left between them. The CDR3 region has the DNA TGTGCCAGCAGTTACTCGTCCGACCGGGAAGCCCAGCATTTT. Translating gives CASSYSSDREAQHF.

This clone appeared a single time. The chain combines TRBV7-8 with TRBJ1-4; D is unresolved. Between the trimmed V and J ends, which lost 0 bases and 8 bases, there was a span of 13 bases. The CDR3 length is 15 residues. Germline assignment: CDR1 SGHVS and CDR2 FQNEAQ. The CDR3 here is CASSLAINFGEKLFF. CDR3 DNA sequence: TGTGCCAGCAGCTTAGCGATAAACTTTGGCGAAAAACTGTTTTTT.

CDR3 protein: CASSGTDPTYEQYF. CDR3 in DNA: TGTGCCAGTAGTGGGACAGACCCTACCTACGAGCAGTACTTC. The J gene is TRBJ2-7, the V gene TRBV19, with 7 bases aligning to TRBD1. Trimming removed 5 bases from V and 2 bases from J; junction bases left unmatched: 6. Per the germline V gene, CDR1 is LNHDA and CDR2 is SQIVND (reference sequence). The CDR3 has 14 residues.

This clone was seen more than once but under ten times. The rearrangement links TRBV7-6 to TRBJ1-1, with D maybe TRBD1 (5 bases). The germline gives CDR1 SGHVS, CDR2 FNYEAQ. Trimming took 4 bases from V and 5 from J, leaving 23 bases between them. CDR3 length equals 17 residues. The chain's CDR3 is CASSSSPPGLIRTEAFF. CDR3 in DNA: TGTGCCAGCAGCTCCTCCCCACCGGGACTCATAAGGACTGAAGCTTTCTTT.

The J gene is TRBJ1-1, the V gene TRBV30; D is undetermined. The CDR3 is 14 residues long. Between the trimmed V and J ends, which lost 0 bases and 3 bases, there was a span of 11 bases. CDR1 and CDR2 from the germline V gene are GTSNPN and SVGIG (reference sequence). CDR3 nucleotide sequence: TGTGCCTGGAGTGTAGGCAGTGATGACACTGAAGCTTTCTTT. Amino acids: CAWSVGSDDTEAFF.

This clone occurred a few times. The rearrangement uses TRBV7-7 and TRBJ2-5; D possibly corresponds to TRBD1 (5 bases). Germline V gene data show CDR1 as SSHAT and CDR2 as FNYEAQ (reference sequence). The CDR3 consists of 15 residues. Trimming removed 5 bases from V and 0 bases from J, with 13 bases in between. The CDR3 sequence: CASSPIGRDQETQYF. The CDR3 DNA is TGTGCCAGCAGCCCTATCGGCAGGGACCAAGAGACCCAGTACTTC.